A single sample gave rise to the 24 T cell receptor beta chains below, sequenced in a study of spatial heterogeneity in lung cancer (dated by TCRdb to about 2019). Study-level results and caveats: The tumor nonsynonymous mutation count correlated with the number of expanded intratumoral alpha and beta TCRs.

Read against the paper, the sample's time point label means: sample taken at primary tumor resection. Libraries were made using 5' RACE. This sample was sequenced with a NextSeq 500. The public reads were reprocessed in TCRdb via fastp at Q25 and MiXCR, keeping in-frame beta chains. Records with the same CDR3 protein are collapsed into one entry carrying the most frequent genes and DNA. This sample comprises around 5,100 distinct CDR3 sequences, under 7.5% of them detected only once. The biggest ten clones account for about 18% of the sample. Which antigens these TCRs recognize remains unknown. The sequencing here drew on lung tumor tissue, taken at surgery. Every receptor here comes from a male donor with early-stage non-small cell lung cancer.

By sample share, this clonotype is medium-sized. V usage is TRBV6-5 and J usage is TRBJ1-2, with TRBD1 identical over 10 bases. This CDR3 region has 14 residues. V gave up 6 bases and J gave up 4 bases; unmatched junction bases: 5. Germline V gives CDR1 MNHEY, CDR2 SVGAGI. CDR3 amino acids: CASRPGQGRYGYTF. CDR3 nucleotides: TGTGCCAGCAGACCGGGACAGGGGCGCTATGGCTACACCTTC.

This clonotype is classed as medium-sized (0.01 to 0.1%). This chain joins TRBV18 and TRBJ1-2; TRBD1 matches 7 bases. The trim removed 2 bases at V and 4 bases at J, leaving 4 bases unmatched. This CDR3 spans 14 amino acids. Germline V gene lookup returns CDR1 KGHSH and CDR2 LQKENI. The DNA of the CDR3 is TGTGCCAGCTCACCAGGGGGACAGACCTATGGCTACACCTTC. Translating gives CASSPGGQTYGYTF. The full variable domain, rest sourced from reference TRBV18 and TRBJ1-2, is NAGVMQNPRHLVRRRGQEARLRCSPMKGHSHVYWYRQLPEEGLKFMVYLQKENIIDESGMPKERFSAEFPKEGPSILRIQQVVRGDSAAYFCASSPGGQTYGYTFGSGTRLTVV.

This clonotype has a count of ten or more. As DNA, the CDR3 is TGTGCCAGCAGTTCCTCCGGGACTATCCTAGATACGCAGTATTTT. Its translation: CASSSSGTILDTQYF. The chain employs TRBV27 and TRBJ2-3; 7 bases line up with TRBD2. This CDR3 contains 15 residues. The V gene end was trimmed by 4 bases and the J gene end by 5 bases; junction bases not matched to a gene: 9. Germline-derived CDR1 and CDR2 are MNHEY and SMNVEV (reference sequence).

This chain's CDR3 is CATSGQLISTNEKLFF. As DNA, the CDR3 is TGTGCCACCAGCGGCCAACTGATCTCAACTAATGAAAAACTGTTTTTT. The chain has TRBV15 and TRBJ1-4; D gene unclear. V was clipped by 5 bases and J by 0 bases, with 13 bases between them. In germline, CDR1 is LNHNV, CDR2 YYDKDF (reference sequence). The CDR3 contains 16 residues. The variable domain in full, completed from reference TRBV15 and TRBJ1-4, reads DAMVIQNPRYQVTQFGKPVTLSCSQTLNHNVMYWYQQKSSQAPKLLFHYYDKDFNNEADTPDNFQSRRPNTSFCFLDIRSPGLGDTAMYLCATSGQLISTNEKLFFGSGTQLSVL.

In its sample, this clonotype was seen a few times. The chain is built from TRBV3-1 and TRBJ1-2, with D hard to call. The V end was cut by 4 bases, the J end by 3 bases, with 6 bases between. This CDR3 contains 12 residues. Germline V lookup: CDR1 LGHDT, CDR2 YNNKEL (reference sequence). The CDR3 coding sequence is TGTGCCAGCAGCCGGGAAGACTATGGCTACACCTTC. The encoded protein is CASSREDYGYTF.

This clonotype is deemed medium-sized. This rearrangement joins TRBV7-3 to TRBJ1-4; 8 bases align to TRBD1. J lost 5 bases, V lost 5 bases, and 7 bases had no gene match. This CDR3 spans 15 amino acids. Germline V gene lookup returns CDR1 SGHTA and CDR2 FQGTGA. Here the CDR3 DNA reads TGTGCCAGCAGCCCCACAGGGGGAAGGAATGAAAAACTGTTTTTT. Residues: CASSPTGGRNEKLFF.

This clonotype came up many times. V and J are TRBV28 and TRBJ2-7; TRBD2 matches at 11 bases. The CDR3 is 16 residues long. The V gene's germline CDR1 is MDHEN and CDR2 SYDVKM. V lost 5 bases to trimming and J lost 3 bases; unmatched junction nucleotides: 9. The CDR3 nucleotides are TGTGCCAGCAGTGTAATACTAGCGGGAGTGCTCTACGAGCAGTACTTC. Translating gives CASSVILAGVLYEQYF.

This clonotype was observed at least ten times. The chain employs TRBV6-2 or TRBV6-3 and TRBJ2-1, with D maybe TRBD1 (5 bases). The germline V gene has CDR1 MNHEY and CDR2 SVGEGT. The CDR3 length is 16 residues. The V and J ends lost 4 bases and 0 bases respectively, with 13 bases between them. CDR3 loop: CASSSRTPRSYNEQFF. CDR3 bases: TGTGCCAGCAGTTCCCGGACACCCCGCTCCTACAATGAGCAGTTCTTC.

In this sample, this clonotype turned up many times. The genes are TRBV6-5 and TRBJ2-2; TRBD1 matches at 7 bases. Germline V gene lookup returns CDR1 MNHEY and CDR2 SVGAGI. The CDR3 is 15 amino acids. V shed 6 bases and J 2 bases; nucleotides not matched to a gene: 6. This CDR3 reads CASRFGTVNTGELFF. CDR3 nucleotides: TGTGCCAGCAGATTCGGGACAGTTAACACCGGGGAGCTGTTTTTT.

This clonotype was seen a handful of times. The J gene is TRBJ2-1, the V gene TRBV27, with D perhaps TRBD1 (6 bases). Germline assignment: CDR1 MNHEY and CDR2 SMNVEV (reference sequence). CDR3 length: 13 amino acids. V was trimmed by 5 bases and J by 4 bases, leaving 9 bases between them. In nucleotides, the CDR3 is TGTGCCAGCAGTCAGACAGGTTACAATGAGCAGTTCTTC. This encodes CASSQTGYNEQFF.

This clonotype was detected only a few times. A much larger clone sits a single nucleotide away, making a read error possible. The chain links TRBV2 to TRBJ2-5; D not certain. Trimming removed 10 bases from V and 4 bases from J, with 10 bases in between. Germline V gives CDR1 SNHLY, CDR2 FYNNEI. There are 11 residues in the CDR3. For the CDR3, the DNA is TGTGCCAAGGCTCCCGGAGAGACCCAGTACTTC. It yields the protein CAKAPGETQYF.

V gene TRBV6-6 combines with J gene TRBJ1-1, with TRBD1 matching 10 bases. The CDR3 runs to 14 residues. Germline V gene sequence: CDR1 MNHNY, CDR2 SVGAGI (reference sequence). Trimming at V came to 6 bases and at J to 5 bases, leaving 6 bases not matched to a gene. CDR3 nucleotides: TGTGCCAGCAGCCAGACAGGGGGCCGGACTGAAGCTTTCTTT. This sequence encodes CASSQTGGRTEAFF.

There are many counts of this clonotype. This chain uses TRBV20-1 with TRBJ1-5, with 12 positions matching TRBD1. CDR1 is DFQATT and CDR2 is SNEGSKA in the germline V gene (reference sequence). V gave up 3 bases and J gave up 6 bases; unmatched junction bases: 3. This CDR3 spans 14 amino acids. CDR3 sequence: CSARGQGAGQPQHF. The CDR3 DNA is TGCAGTGCTAGGGGACAGGGGGCAGGTCAGCCCCAGCATTTT.

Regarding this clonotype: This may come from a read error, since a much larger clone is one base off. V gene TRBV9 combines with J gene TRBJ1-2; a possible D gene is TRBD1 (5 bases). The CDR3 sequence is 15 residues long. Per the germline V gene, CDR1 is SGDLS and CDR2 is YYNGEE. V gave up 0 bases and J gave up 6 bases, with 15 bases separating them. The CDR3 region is CASSVAAGIRHGYTF. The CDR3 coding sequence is TGTGCCAGCAGCGTAGCAGCAGGGATACGGCATGGCTACACCTTC. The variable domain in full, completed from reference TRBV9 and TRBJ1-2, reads DSGVTQTPKHLITATGQRVTLRCSPRSGDLSVYWYQQSLDQGLQFLIQYYNGEERAKGNILERFSAQQFPDLHSELNLSSLELGDSALYFCASSVAAGIRHGYTFGSGTRLTVV.

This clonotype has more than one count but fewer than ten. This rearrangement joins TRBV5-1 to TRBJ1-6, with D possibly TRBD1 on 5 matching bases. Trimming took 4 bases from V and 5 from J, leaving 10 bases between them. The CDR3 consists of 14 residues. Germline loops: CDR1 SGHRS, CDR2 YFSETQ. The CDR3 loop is CASSRQWDNSPLHF. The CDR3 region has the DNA TGCGCCAGCAGCCGACAGTGGGATAATTCACCCCTCCACTTT.

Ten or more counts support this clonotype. The CDR3 coding sequence is TGTGCCAGCAGCTTAGTAGCGGGAGCGTACAATGAGCAGTTCTTC. Translated: CASSLVAGAYNEQFF. The chain couples TRBV13 to TRBJ2-1; 9 bases align to TRBD2. CDR1 and CDR2 from the germline V gene are PRHDT and FYEKMQ (reference sequence). V gave up 1 base and J gave up 4 bases; unmatched junction bases: 2. The CDR3 runs 15 residues.

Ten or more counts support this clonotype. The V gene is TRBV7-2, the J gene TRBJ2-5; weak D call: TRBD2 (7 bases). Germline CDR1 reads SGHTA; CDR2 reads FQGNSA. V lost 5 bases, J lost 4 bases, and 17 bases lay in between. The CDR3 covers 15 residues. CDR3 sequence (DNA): TGTGCCAGCAGCCAAGGGGGGCGGGAGCCAGAGACCCAGTACTTC. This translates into CASSQGGREPETQYF.

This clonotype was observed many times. The CDR3 is CASSSNRDGEQYF. As DNA, the CDR3 is TGTGCCAGCAGCTCTAACAGGGATGGCGAGCAGTACTTC. V usage is TRBV7-6 and J usage is TRBJ2-7; D is perhaps TRBD1 (6 bases). The CDR3 has 13 amino acids. V dropped 4 bases and J dropped 6 bases, with 13 bases sitting between them. Germline assignment: CDR1 SGHVS and CDR2 FNYEAQ.

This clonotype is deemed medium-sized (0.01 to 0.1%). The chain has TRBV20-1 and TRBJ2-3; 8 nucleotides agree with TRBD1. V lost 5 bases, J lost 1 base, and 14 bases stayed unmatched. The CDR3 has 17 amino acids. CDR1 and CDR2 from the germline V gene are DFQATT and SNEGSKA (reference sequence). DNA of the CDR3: TGCAGTGCTGAAAACATTCCCGGACAGGGCGGCACAGATACGCAGTATTTT. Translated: CSAENIPGQGGTDTQYF.

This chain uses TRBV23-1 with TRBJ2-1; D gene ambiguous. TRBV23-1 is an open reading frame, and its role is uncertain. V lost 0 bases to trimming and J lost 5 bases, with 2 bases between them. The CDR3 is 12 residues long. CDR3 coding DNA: TGCGCCAGCAGTCAATCTAACAATGAGCAGTTCTTC. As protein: CASSQSNNEQFF.

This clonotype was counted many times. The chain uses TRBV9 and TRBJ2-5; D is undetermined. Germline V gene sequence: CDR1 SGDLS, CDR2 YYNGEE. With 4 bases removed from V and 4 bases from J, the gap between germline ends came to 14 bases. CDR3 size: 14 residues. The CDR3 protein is CASSSPFLGETQYF. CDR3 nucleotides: TGTGCCAGCAGCTCACCCTTCTTAGGAGAGACCCAGTACTTC.

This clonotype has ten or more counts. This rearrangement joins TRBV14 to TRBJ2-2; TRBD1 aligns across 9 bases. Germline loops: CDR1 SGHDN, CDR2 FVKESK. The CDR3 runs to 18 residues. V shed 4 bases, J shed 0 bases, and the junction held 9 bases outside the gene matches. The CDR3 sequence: CASSPGTGGISNTGELFF. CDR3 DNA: TGTGCCAGCAGCCCCGGAACAGGGGGCATATCGAACACCGGGGAGCTGTTTTTT.

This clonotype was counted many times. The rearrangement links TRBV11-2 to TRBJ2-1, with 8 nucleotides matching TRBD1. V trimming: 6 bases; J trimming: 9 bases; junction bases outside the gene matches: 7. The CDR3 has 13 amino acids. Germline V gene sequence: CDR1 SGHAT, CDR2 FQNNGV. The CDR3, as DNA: TGTGCCAGCAGTAATCAGGGGGCGGGTGAGCAGTTCTTC. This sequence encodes CASSNQGAGEQFF.

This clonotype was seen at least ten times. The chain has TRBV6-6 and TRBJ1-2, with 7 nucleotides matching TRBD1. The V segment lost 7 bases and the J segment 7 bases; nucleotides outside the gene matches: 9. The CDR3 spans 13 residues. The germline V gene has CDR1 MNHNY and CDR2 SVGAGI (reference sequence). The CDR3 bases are TGTGCCAGCACCACGGGACAGACGGGTGGCTACACCTTC. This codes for CASTTGQTGGYTF.